A selection of T cell receptor beta chains follows, all from one sample in a study of CD8+CD57+ T cells in acquired aplastic anemia. TCRdb used MiXCR to reprocess the reads, holding one entry per CDR3 protein. This table has 130,000 or so distinct CDR3 sequences, 45% to 60% appearing once. The sample comprised sorted CD4+, CD8+, or CD8+CD57+ T cells (not recorded which) from PBMCs. The receptor set was obtained from a human donor with aplastic anemia. The CDR3 runs from the conserved cysteine through the conserved F or W. A D gene is named only where the DNA matches it firmly. The size entry is marked missing in some rows and otherwise reads once, few, many or a size class.

-,13,TRBJ1-5,-,TRBV7-2,TGTGCCAGCAGCTCCCATCTAGAGCAGCCCCAGCATTTT,CASSSHLEQPQHF
-,14,TRBJ2-5,-,TRBV7-8,TGTGCCAGCAGCTTAATTCGCGAGGGAGAGACCCAGTACTTC,CASSLIREGETQYF
TRBD1,14,TRBJ2-3,many,TRBV7-9,TGTGCCAGCGGGACAGGGCACACCACAGATACGCAGTATTTT,CASGTGHTTDTQYF
-,13,TRBJ2-3,-,TRBV12-5,TGTGCTAGTGGTTTCCAGAACCGAGATACGCAGTATTTT,CASGFQNRDTQYF
TRBD1,16,TRBJ1-3,many,TRBV2,TGTGCCAGCACTATCAGCTACAGGGGATCTGGAAACACCATATATTTT,CASTISYRGSGNTIYF
TRBD1,17,TRBJ2-7,once,TRBV19,TGTGCCAGTAGTTCCCCCCGAAGGACAGGGGGCAACTACGAGCAGTACTTC,CASSSPRRTGGNYEQYF
-,12,TRBJ1-1,few,TRBV29-1,TGCAGCGTTGGTGGGGAAGGCACTGAAGCTTTCTTT,CSVGGEGTEAFF
TRBD1,13,TRBJ2-7,many,TRBV12-3/TRBV12-4,TGTGCCAGCAGTCTGACGGGACAGGACGAGCAGTACTTC,CASSLTGQDEQYF
-,14,TRBJ2-1,-,TRBV5-5,TGTGCCAGCAGCCCCATAGGAGTTATCAATGAGCAGTTCTTC,CASSPIGVINEQFF
-,15,TRBJ2-5,-,TRBV30,TGTGCCTGGAGTGTCCCGCTCCTAGACGGGGAGACCCAGTACTTC,CAWSVPLLDGETQYF
TRBD1,14,TRBJ1-1,-,TRBV9,TGTGCCAGCAGCGTAGCGGACAGGGTCACTGAAGCTTTCTTT,CASSVADRVTEAFF
-,14,TRBJ1-2,-,TRBV4-2,TGTGCCAGCAGCCAAGAGGAAGGACTGGGTGGCTACACCTTC,CASSQEEGLGGYTF
-,14,TRBJ1-1,many,TRBV19,TGTGCCAGTAGGAACCCAGGGGCGAGGACTGAAGCTTTCTTT,CASRNPGARTEAFF
TRBD1,14,TRBJ1-2,-,TRBV15,TGTGCCACCAGCAGGACAGGGACTAACTATGGCTACACCTTC,CATSRTGTNYGYTF
-,12,TRBJ1-5,-,TRBV28,TGTGCCAGCGACCCTTGGGGGGGGCCCCAGCATTTT,CASDPWGGPQHF
-,12,TRBJ1-2,-,TRBV5-4,TGTGCCAGCAGCTTGGGGCAGGGAGGCTACACCTTC,CASSLGQGGYTF
TRBD2,13,TRBJ2-1,-,TRBV29-1,TGCAGCGCCGTTGCGGGAGGGCTCAATGAGCAGTTCTTC,CSAVAGGLNEQFF
-,13,TRBJ2-7,-,TRBV24-1,TGTGCCACCGCCCTAGGATCTCTGGATAAGCAGTACTTC,CATALGSLDKQYF
-,15,TRBJ2-7,many,TRBV6-1,TGTGCCAGCAGTGAAGATGGAGGGGGGGCCTACGAGCAGTACTTC,CASSEDGGGAYEQYF
TRBD2,11,TRBJ2-1,-,TRBV29-1,TGCAGCGTTGATGCGGGAGGGCCCCAGTTCTTC,CSVDAGGPQFF
-,15,TRBJ2-3,-,TRBV7-8,TGTGCCAGCAGTTCGTGGGAGGGGGAAGCAGATACGCAGTATTTT,CASSSWEGEADTQYF
-,12,TRBJ2-7,-,TRBV9,TGTGCCAGCAGCCTAACAGGGCGCGAGCAGTACTTC,CASSLTGREQYF
-,16,TRBJ1-6,-,TRBV27,TGTGCCAGCAGTTCATTAGGGACAAGCCCAGGATCACCCCTCCACTTT,CASSSLGTSPGSPLHF
-,13,TRBJ2-1,many,TRBV24-1,TGTGCCACCAGTGATTGGGGGGCGAATGAGCAGTTCTTC,CATSDWGANEQFF
-,12,TRBJ2-1,-,TRBV24-1,TGTGCCACCAGTGGTCTGAACAATGAGCAGTTCTTC,CATSGLNNEQFF
TRBD2,16,TRBJ2-3,-,TRBV29-1,TGCAGCGTTGAAGGAGGACTAGCGGGATCCACAGATACGCAGTATTTT,CSVEGGLAGSTDTQYF
-,15,TRBJ1-6,few,TRBV6-1,TGTGCCAGCAGTGAAGACGGGGGGAGGGATTCACCCCTCCACTTT,CASSEDGGRDSPLHF
-,16,TRBJ2-6,-,TRBV20-1,TGCAGTGCTAGAGATACCCACAGTACTGGTGCCAACGTCCTGACTTTC,CSARDTHSTGANVLTF
-,17,TRBJ1-2,many,TRBV29-1,TGCAGCGTTCTTTACCGGGGCCCGGTGAACACTAACTATGGCTACACCTTC,CSVLYRGPVNTNYGYTF
-,13,TRBJ1-4,-,TRBV27,TGTGCCGGCAGTATACAGGGTGGTGAAAAACTGTTTTTT,CAGSIQGGEKLFF
TRBD2,16,TRBJ2-2,-,TRBV20-1,TGCAGTGCTAGGAGTAGCGGGGGGCCGAACACCGGGGAGCTGTTTTTT,CSARSSGGPNTGELFF
-,14,TRBJ2-5,-,TRBV5-6,TGTGCCAGCAGCTTGGCCATCAGAGAAGAGACCCAGTACTTC,CASSLAIREETQYF
TRBD1,15,TRBJ2-4,many,TRBV7-6,TGTGCCAGCAGCGCTCGTTCAGGGGGAAAAAACATTCAGTACTTC,CASSARSGGKNIQYF
-,14,TRBJ2-3,-,TRBV5-1,TGCGCCAGCAGCTTAGGGACCTACGACTTCACGCAGTATTTT,CASSLGTYDFTQYF
TRBD2,17,TRBJ2-2,-,TRBV27,TGTGCCAGCAGTTCCCTGACTAGCGGGCTATATACCGGGGAGCTGTTTTTT,CASSSLTSGLYTGELFF
TRBD1,14,TRBJ1-3,-,TRBV6-1,TGTGCCAGCGGGCCAGGGGGCTTTGGAAACACCATATATTTT,CASGPGGFGNTIYF
-,13,TRBJ1-1,many,TRBV12-3/TRBV12-4,TGTGCCAGCACCAACAAAGGGAACACTGAAGCTTTCTTT,CASTNKGNTEAFF
-,15,TRBJ2-5,many,TRBV6-5,TGTGCCAGCAGCTACACTCAGTTGTACCAAGAGACCCAGTACTTC,CASSYTQLYQETQYF
-,15,TRBJ2-5,few,TRBV7-8,TGTGCCAGCAGCAACCCTAGCGTACAGCAAGAGACCCAGTACTTC,CASSNPSVQQETQYF
-,13,TRBJ2-2,-,TRBV6-1,TGTGCCAGCAGTGAACAGGCCACCGGGGAGCTGTTTTTT,CASSEQATGELFF
-,15,TRBJ2-2,-,TRBV9,TGTGCCAGCACGAGAATAGACACAAACACCGGGGAGCTGTTTTTT,CASTRIDTNTGELFF
-,13,TRBJ1-5,few,TRBV24-1,TGTGCCAGCACCCCGGGGAGCAATCAGCCCCAGCATTTT,CASTPGSNQPQHF
-,12,TRBJ1-5,many,TRBV6-5,TGTGCCAGCAGTCCAAACAATCAGCCCCAGCATTTT,CASSPNNQPQHF
-,16,TRBJ1-5,-,TRBV20-1,TGCAGTGCTAGAGATAGTGGAGGCTATAGCAATCAGCCCCAGCATTTT,CSARDSGGYSNQPQHF
-,11,TRBJ1-1,-,TRBV20-1,TGCAGTGCCAACGGGTGGCAGCGGGCTTTCTTT,CSANGWQRAFF